These 18 T cell receptor beta chains originate from one sample sequenced in a study of cytomegalovirus exposure and HLA in healthy donors. Sequenced by immunoSEQ multiplex PCR; TCRdb stores in-frame clones only, minus some. In the table there are some 65,000 clones, roughly 96% of which are singletons. Sequenced sample: PBMCs. Receptors were obtained from a man aged 18-30 years in good health and CMV-seronegative.

The V gene is TRBV19, the J gene TRBJ1-1; D is unresolved. From germline, CDR1 is LNHDA and CDR2 SQIVND (reference sequence). The CDR3 loop spans 14 amino acids. The V gene lost 3 bases and the J gene lost 6 bases, with 14 bases spanning the gap. The CDR3 nucleotides are TGTGCCAGTAGTATGCGAGAGATGATGGCTGAAGCTTTCTTT. Translating gives CASSMREMMAEAFF.

CDR3 residues: CASSLAQGMNTEAFF. The DNA for the CDR3 is TGTGCCAGCAGCTTAGCACAGGGGATGAACACTGAAGCTTTCTTT. The chain combines TRBV7-6 with TRBJ1-1, with 7 bases identical to TRBD1. V lost 0 bases to trimming and J lost 0 bases; unmatched junction nucleotides: 1. This CDR3 comprises 15 residues. Germline V gives CDR1 SGHVS, CDR2 FNYEAQ.

The chain joins TRBV19 to TRBJ1-1; 7 positions agree with TRBD1. The CDR3 has 11 amino acids. V was clipped by 7 bases and J by 11 bases; unmatched bases: 7. CDR1 and CDR2 from the germline V gene are LNHDA and SQIVND (reference sequence). The CDR3 is CASTRDRAAFF. The CDR3 region has the DNA TGTGCCAGTACTAGAGACAGGGCCGCTTTCTTT. Together with reference TRBV19 and TRBJ1-1, the CDR3 gives the full variable domain: DGGITQSPKYLFRKEGQNVTLSCEQNLNHDAMYWYRQDPGQGLRLIYYSQIVNDFQKGDIAEGYSVSREKKESFPLTVTSAQKNPTAFYLCASTRDRAAFFGQGTRLTVV.

The V and J genes are TRBV2 and TRBJ1-3, with D uncertain. The CDR3 covers 14 residues. V gave up 3 bases and J gave up 4 bases, with 10 bases separating them. CDR1 is SNHLY, CDR2 FYNNEI, per germline. CDR3 sequence reads: CASSDQVSGNTIYF. In DNA, the CDR3 is TGTGCCAGCAGTGACCAGGTTTCAGGAAACACCATATATTTT.

This chain joins TRBV5-1 and TRBJ2-3; 9 nucleotides align to TRBD1. Germline CDR1 is SGHRS and CDR2 is YFSETQ. The CDR3 contains 16 residues. V lost 4 bases, J lost 6 bases, and 12 bases stayed unmatched. CDR3 DNA: TGCGCCAGCAGCAACGGACAGGGGTCGAGCGCGGATACGCAGTATTTT. Translated: CASSNGQGSSADTQYF.

The chain links TRBV19 to TRBJ1-1, with no clear D. The CDR3 has 14 residues. V lost 4 bases and J lost 4, with 13 bases in between. From germline, CDR1 is LNHDA and CDR2 SQIVND (reference sequence). CDR3 loop: CASSTYEGGTEAFF. CDR3 coding DNA: TGTGCCAGTAGTACTTATGAAGGCGGCACTGAAGCTTTCTTT.

The chain combines TRBV21-1 with TRBJ2-2; no check of the table's D call, TRBD2, against the DNA was made. TRBV21-1 is tagged as a pseudogene. The CDR3 spans 14 residues. As DNA, the CDR3 is TGTGCCAGCAGCAAGGAGGGCGACACCGGGGAGCTGTTTTTT. It is translated as CASSKEGDTGELFF.

The V gene is TRBV28, the J gene TRBJ2-3; D not resolved. The CDR3 covers 14 residues. Looked up from germline, CDR1 is MDHEN and CDR2 is SYDVKM. Trimming took off 3 bases at V and 1 base at J, with 8 bases between the two ends. CDR3 residues: CASSLAVGTDTQYF. CDR3 sequence (DNA): TGTGCCAGCAGTTTGGCGGTAGGCACAGATACGCAGTATTTT.

The chain couples TRBV9 to TRBJ1-2; 7 positions match TRBD1. Germline CDR1 reads SGDLS; CDR2 reads YYNGEE. Losses at the gene ends were 0 bases for V and 4 bases for J; bases not matched to a gene: 0. The CDR3 spans 13 residues. CDR3 protein: CASSVDRGYGYTF. The CDR3 DNA reads as TGTGCCAGCAGCGTAGACAGGGGCTATGGCTACACCTTC.

The gene calls are TRBV4-1 and TRBJ2-7; perhaps TRBD1 as D (6 bases). In germline, CDR1 is MGHRA, CDR2 YSYEKL. CDR3 length: 16 amino acids. V dropped 3 bases and J dropped 2 bases, with 17 bases sitting between them. The CDR3 is CASSQETGTFTYEQYF. The CDR3 DNA is TGCGCCAGCAGCCAGGAAACAGGGACGTTCACCTACGAGCAGTACTTC.

V is TRBV13 and J is TRBJ2-5, with 10 bases matching TRBD2. The CDR3 consists of 16 residues. Germline V gene data show CDR1 as PRHDT and CDR2 as FYEKMQ (reference sequence). Trimming removed 5 bases from V and 5 bases from J; junction bases left unmatched: 11. The CDR3 sequence: CASSPVIAGGLETQYF. The CDR3 DNA follows: TGTGCCAGCAGCCCGGTGATAGCGGGAGGTCTGGAGACCCAGTACTTC. Full variable domain (outside the CDR3, taken from reference TRBV13 and TRBJ2-5): AAGVIQSPRHLIKEKRETATLKCYPIPRHDTVYWYQQGPGQDPQFLISFYEKMQSDKGSIPDRFSAQQFSDYHSELNMSSLELGDSALYFCASSPVIAGGLETQYFGPGTRLLVL.

This chain joins TRBV6-5 and TRBJ1-1; 8 positions agree with TRBD1. The germline gives CDR1 MNHEY, CDR2 SVGAGI. The CDR3 loop spans 14 amino acids. The V gene end was trimmed by 2 bases and the J gene end by 3 bases; junction bases not matched to a gene: 2. CDR3 residues: CASSYEGQDTEAFF. The CDR3 DNA reads TGTGCCAGCAGTTACGAGGGACAGGACACTGAAGCTTTCTTT.

The chain has TRBV6-5 and TRBJ1-2; 7 bases fit TRBD1. Unmatched junction bases numbered 7, after V lost 2 bases and J lost 4 bases. The CDR3 length is 15 residues. Germline CDR1 reads MNHEY; CDR2 reads SVGAGI. The CDR3 DNA sequence: TGTGCCAGCAGTTACGTCTCAGGGGGTGCCTATGGCTACACCTTC. It yields the protein CASSYVSGGAYGYTF.

V and J are TRBV29-1 and TRBJ1-1, with TRBD1 matching 9 bases. V gave up 5 bases and J gave up 5 bases; unmatched junction bases: 3. The CDR3 contains 12 residues. Per germline, CDR1 SQVTM and CDR2 ANQGSEA. The DNA for the CDR3 is TGCAGCGTTCGGGACAGGGTAACTGAAGCTTTCTTT. This sequence encodes CSVRDRVTEAFF.

The V and J genes are TRBV7-9 and TRBJ2-1; 7 bases map to TRBD2. Trimming removed 0 bases from V and 2 bases from J; junction bases left unmatched: 4. CDR3 size: 16 residues. From germline, CDR1 is SEHNR and CDR2 FQNEAQ (reference sequence). The CDR3 DNA sequence: TGTGCCAGCAGCTTAGCGGCGGGAGAGGCCTACAATGAGCAGTTCTTC. Its protein is CASSLAAGEAYNEQFF.

V usage is TRBV6-5 and J usage is TRBJ1-2; D unclear. This CDR3 comprises 14 residues. Germline V lookup: CDR1 MNHEY, CDR2 SVGAGI. Trimming took 2 bases from V and 1 from J, leaving 8 bases between them. The CDR3: CASSYGSGNYGYTF. The CDR3 nucleotides are TGTGCCAGCAGTTACGGCAGCGGTAACTATGGCTACACCTTC.

The chain recombines TRBV6-6 with TRBJ1-6, with TRBD1 identical over 9 bases. Trimming cost V 3 bases and J 7 bases; bases outside gene matches: 4. This CDR3 is built from 15 residues. Germline loops: CDR1 MNHNY, CDR2 SVGAGI (reference sequence). Here the CDR3 DNA reads TGTGCCAGCAGTTATGTAGGACAGGGGAATTCACCCCTCCACTTT. It specifies CASSYVGQGNSPLHF.

The chain carries TRBV30 and TRBJ1-2; D perhaps matches TRBD1 (6 bases). CDR3 length: 15 residues. Germline-derived CDR1 and CDR2 are GTSNPN and SVGIG (reference sequence). Trimming took off 3 bases at V and 6 bases at J, with 20 bases between the two ends. The DNA of the CDR3 is TGTGCCTGGAGCCCCACAGCCAGGGCAGGGGATGGCTACACCTTC. Protein: CAWSPTARAGDGYTF. Using reference TRBV30 and TRBJ1-2 for the parts outside the CDR3, the full variable domain is SQTIHQWPATLVQPVGSPLSLECTVEGTSNPNLYWYRQAAGRGLQLLFYSVGIGQISSEVPQNLSASRPQDRQFILSSKKLLLSDSGFYLCAWSPTARAGDGYTFGSGTRLTVV.